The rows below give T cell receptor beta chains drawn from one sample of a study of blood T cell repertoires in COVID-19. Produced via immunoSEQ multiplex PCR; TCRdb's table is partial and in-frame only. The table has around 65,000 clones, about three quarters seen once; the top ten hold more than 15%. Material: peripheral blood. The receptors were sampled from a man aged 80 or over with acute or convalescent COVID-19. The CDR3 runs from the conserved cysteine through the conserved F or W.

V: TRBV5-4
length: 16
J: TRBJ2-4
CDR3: CASSSWSSPVENIQYF

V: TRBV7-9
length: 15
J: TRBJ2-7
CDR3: CASSTTSGGTYEQYF

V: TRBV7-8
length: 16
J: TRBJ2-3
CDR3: CASSLATGASTDTQYF

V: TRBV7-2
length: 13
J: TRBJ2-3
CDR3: CASRPQGPDTQYF

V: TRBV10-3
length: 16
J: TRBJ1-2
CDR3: CAIRDTGTGFNYGYTF

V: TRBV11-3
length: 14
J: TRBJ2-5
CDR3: CASSASSGGETQYF

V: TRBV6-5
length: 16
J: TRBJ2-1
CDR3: CASSYTGTSGYNEQFF

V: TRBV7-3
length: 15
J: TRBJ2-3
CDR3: CASSSAGPPTDTQYF

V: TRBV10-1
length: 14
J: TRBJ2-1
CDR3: CASRTGCGHNEQFF

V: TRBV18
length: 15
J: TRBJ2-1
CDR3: CASSPGLAGNNEQFF

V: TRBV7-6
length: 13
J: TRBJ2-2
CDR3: CASSSPRTGELFF

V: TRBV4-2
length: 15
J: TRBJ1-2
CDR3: CASSQVDGSIYGYTF

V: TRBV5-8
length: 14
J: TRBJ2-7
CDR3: CASSWRQGGYEQYF

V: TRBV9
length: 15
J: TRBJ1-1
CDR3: CASSVLVPGNTEAFF

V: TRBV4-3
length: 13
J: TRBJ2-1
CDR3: CASSQDGGNEQFF

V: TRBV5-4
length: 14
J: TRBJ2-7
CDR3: CASSVGLATYEQYF

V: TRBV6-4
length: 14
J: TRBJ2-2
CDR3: CASSEVANTGELFF

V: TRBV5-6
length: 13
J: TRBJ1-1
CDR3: CASSWQGNTEAFF

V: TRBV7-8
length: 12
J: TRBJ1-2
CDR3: CAAGAGVYGYTF

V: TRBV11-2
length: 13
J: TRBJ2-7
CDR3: CASSLAEISEQYF

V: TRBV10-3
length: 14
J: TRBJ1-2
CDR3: CASSTPGVENGYTF

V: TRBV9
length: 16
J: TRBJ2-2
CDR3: CASSVEWSPNTGELFF

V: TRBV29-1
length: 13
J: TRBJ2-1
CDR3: CSVVDRHYNEQFF

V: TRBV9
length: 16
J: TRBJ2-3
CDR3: CASSASGQGAVDTQYF

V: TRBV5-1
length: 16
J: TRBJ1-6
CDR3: CASSQYRGQASSPLHF

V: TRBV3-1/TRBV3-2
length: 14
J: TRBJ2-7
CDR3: CASSLDYLSYEQYF

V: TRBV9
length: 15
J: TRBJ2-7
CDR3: CASSVASGIRYEQYF

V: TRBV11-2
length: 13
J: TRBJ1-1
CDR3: CASSLDWNTEAFF

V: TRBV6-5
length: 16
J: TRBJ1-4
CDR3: CASSFSGKGPNEKLFF

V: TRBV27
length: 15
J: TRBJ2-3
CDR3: CASSFQAGRRDTQYF

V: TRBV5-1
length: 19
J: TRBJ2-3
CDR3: CASSSKNLDRVQDTDTQYF

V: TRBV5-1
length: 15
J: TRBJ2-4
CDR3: CASSLAQGAGDIQYF

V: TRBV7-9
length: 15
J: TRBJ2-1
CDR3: CASSSGTSGVNEQFF

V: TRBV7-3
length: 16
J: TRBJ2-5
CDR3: CASSLTASGGRETQYF

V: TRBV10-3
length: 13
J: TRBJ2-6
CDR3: CATGSSGANVLTF

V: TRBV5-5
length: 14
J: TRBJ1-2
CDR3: CASSLARGWYGYTF

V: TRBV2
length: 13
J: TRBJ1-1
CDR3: CASSSEGQGKAFF

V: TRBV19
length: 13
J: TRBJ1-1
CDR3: CASTTTSDTEAFF

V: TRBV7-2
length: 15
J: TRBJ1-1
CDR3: CASSLDPRTGIEAFF

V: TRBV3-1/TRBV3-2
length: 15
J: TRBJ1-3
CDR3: CASSPPGISGNTIYF

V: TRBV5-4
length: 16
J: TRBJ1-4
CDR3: CASSPAGSATNEKLFF

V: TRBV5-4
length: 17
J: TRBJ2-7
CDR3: CASSGQPQGQGSSKQYF

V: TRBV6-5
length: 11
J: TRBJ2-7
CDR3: CASRNSYEQYF

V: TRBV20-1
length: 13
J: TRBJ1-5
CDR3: CSASYGNDQPQHF

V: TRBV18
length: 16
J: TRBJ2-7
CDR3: CASSPMTRGQGYEQYF

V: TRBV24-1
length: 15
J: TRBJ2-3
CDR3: CATVGRGLRGDTQYF

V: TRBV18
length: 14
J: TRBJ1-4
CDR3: CASSPGTGVEKLFF

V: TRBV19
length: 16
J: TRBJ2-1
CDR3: CASSTTGGQLYNEQFF

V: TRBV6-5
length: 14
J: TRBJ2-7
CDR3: CAARRGGNSYEQYF

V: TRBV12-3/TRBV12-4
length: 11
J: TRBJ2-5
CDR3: CASSSQETQYF

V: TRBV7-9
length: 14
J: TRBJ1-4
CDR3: CASSLGEINEKLFF

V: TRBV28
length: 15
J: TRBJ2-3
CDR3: CASSLSLVKGPTQYF

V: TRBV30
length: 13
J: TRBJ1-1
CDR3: CAWSGTANTEAFF

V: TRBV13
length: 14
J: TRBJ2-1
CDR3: CASSLLTSLNEQFF

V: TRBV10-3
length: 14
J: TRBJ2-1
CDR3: CAISESQGHNEQFF

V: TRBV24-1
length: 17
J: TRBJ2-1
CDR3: CATSDASSSGSYNEQFF

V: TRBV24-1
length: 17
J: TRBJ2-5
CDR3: CATSDRDPGLQRETQYF

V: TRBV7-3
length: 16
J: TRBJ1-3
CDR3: CASSLNGGSSGNTIYF